The 14 T cell receptor beta chains listed next were all sequenced from one sample in a study of T-cell memory formation after mild COVID-19. Each CDR3 protein gets one entry after TCRdb re-called the 5' RACE reads with MiXCR. Of 390,000 or so distinct CDR3 sequences in the sample, around a sixth were seen once. Sequencing input: PBMCs or a T cell subset sorted from them (not recorded which). Receptor source: a man aged 18 to 35 who had mild COVID-19 (a few samples of this study predate the infection). Cell type and time point are not known.

J is TRBJ2-6 and V is TRBV12-3 or TRBV12-4; D gene uncertain. There are 13 residues in the CDR3. The V end was cut by 8 bases, the J end by 4 bases, with 9 bases between. DNA of the CDR3: TGTGCCAGCGTGGAGTCAGGGGCCAACGTCCTGACTTTC. Amino acid sequence: CASVESGANVLTF.

The chain carries TRBV24-1 and TRBJ2-3; D not certain. This CDR3 comprises 13 residues. Trimming pared 2 bases from V and 5 bases from J, leaving 7 bases between. Germline V gene data show CDR1 as KGHDR and CDR2 as SFDVKD. The CDR3 loop is CATSDWSKDTQYF. The CDR3 nucleotides are TGTGCCACCAGTGATTGGTCTAAAGATACGCAGTATTTT.

The chain combines TRBV5-1 with TRBJ2-2, with 11 bases that match TRBD2. CDR3 length equals 15 residues. The V gene end was trimmed by 4 bases and the J gene end by 6 bases; junction bases not matched to a gene: 5. Per germline, CDR1 SGHRS and CDR2 YFSETQ. The CDR3 region is CASSPVAGGAGELFF. As DNA, the CDR3 is TGCGCCAGCAGCCCGGTAGCGGGAGGGGCCGGGGAGCTGTTTTTT.

This clonotype has only a few counts. The rearrangement uses TRBV20-1 and TRBJ2-7, with 9 bases that match TRBD2. The CDR3 has 14 residues. CDR1 is DFQATT and CDR2 is SNEGSKA in the germline V gene (reference sequence). The V segment lost 3 bases and the J segment 4 bases; nucleotides outside the gene matches: 7. CDR3 sequence reads: CSARAERGVYEQYF. DNA for the CDR3: TGCAGTGCTAGGGCCGAGCGGGGGGTGTACGAGCAGTACTTC.

Ten or more counts support this clonotype. This chain joins TRBV20-1 and TRBJ1-3; D remains unclear. Trimming took off 4 bases at V and 0 bases at J, with 13 bases between the two ends. This CDR3 comprises 15 residues. CDR1 is DFQATT, CDR2 SNEGSKA, per germline (reference sequence). CDR3 sequence reads: CSATWGTYSGNTIYF. In DNA, the CDR3 is TGCAGTGCTACTTGGGGTACCTACTCTGGAAACACCATATATTTT.

This clonotype was recorded a few times. The chain uses TRBV3-1 and TRBJ2-1; the match to TRBD2 covers 8 bases. Germline assignment: CDR1 LGHDT and CDR2 YNNKEL (reference sequence). CDR3 length: 13 amino acids. The V and J ends lost 2 bases and 9 bases, in that order; junction bases with no gene match: 3. CDR3: CASSQQTSAEQFF. The CDR3 nucleotides are TGTGCCAGCAGCCAACAGACTAGCGCTGAGCAGTTCTTC.

This clonotype was detected a few times. This chain links TRBV20-1 with TRBJ1-1; D might be TRBD1 (5 bases). CDR3 size: 14 residues. Germline values: CDR1 DFQATT, CDR2 SNEGSKA (reference sequence). V lost 3 bases and J lost 1, with 12 bases in between. For the CDR3, the DNA is TGCAGTGCTAGGGATGGGGGTAAGAACACTGAAGCTTTCTTT. Amino acid sequence: CSARDGGKNTEAFF.

This rearrangement joins TRBV5-1 to TRBJ2-1, with D unresolved. The ends were cut back, 2 bases at V and 13 bases at J, with 10 bases in the middle. CDR3 length: 11 amino acids. CDR1 and CDR2 from the germline V gene are SGHRS and YFSETQ. CDR3 amino acids: CASSLGRYQFF. For the CDR3, the DNA is TGCGCCAGCAGCTTAGGAAGGTATCAGTTCTTC.

This clonotype was seen only a few times. The junction shows a germline mismatch at one end, possibly a read error. This chain joins TRBV7-2 and TRBJ2-4, with D possibly TRBD1 on 6 matching bases. There are 12 residues in the CDR3. Germline assignment: CDR1 SGHTA and CDR2 FQGNSA. Here the CDR3 reads CASSSQGRRWDF. The CDR3 coding sequence is TGTGCCAGCAGCTCTCAGGGGCGCCGGTGGGACTTC.

V gene TRBV5-6 combines with J gene TRBJ2-7, with 7 bases that match TRBD2. CDR3 length: 14 amino acids. J gave up 4 bases and V 4 bases, and 8 bases lay outside the gene matches. Germline CDR1 reads SGHDT; CDR2 reads YYEEEE. The CDR3 bases are TGTGCCAGCAGCCTTACGGGGGGAGAGTACGAGCAGTACGTC. Protein product: CASSLTGGEYEQYV.

This chain connects TRBV5-6 to TRBJ2-7; D call uncertain. CDR1 and CDR2 (germline): SGHDT, YYEEEE. The ends were cut back, 2 bases at V and 3 bases at J, with 9 bases in the middle. The CDR3 runs 13 residues. The CDR3 loop is CASSLDGYYEQYF. Written as DNA, the CDR3 is TGTGCCAGCAGCTTAGACGGTTACTACGAGCAGTACTTC.

There are a few counts of this clonotype. The chain uses TRBV28 and TRBJ2-1, with 9 bases fitting TRBD1. Trimming cost V 5 bases and J 8 bases; bases outside gene matches: 10. CDR3 length: 15 residues. The germline CDR1 and CDR2 sequences are MDHEN and SYDVKM. CDR3 in DNA: TGTGCCAGCAGTCCTCCGGGACAGGGATTTCATGAGCAGTTCTTC. Translated: CASSPPGQGFHEQFF.

The chain uses TRBV9 and TRBJ1-6, with D possibly being TRBD1 (6 bases). The CDR3 is 15 amino acids. The germline gives CDR1 SGDLS, CDR2 YYNGEE. Trimming shortened V by 3 bases and J by 9 bases, and 16 bases separated the two germline ends. CDR3 nucleotides: TGTGCCAGCAGCGCCCTGACAGGCTTTGGTTCACCCCTCCACTTT. Its translation is CASSALTGFGSPLHF.

The chain combines TRBV7-9 with TRBJ2-1; TRBD1 aligns across 8 bases. The germline gives CDR1 SEHNR, CDR2 FQNEAQ (reference sequence). Germline trimming cut 4 bases from V and 6 bases from J; bases unmatched to any gene: 5. CDR3 length: 14 residues. The CDR3 nucleotides read TGTGCCAGCAGCTACCGGGACAGGATCAATGAGCAGTTCTTC. Its translation is CASSYRDRINEQFF.